This passage covers 25 T cell receptor beta chains from one sample sequenced in a study of blood T cell repertoires in COVID-19. Only in-frame clones appear in the TCRdb table, and some are missing; sequencing was by immunoSEQ multiplex PCR. The sample lists approximately 260,000 clones; more than 75% were seen once. Sequencing was done on a sample of PBMCs or T cells enriched from blood (not recorded which). The receptors derive from a woman between 50 and 59 years old who had been exposed to COVID-19.

With respect to this clone: In the same sample, other DNA sequences code for this CDR3. The CDR3 protein is CASSLTWNTEAFF. As DNA, the CDR3 is TGTGCCAGCAGCCTTACTTGGAACACTGAAGCTTTCTTT. V usage is TRBV7-9 and J usage is TRBJ1-1, with D unresolved. The CDR3 totals 13 residues. CDR1 is SEHNR, CDR2 FQNEAQ, per germline (reference sequence). V was clipped by 5 bases and J by 1 base, with 8 bases between them.

The J gene is TRBJ2-4, the V gene TRBV7-8; possibly TRBD2 for D (6 bases). Germline V CDR1 and CDR2: SGHVS, FQNEAQ. The CDR3 runs 14 residues. Trimming removed 5 bases at V and 8 bases at J, with 16 bases between. The CDR3 spells CASSPDGRRDIQYF. CDR3 DNA: TGTGCCAGCAGCCCCGACGGGAGAAGGGACATTCAGTACTTC.

J is TRBJ1-4 and V is TRBV28, with a tentative D call TRBD1 (5 bases). Germline loops: CDR1 MDHEN, CDR2 SYDVKM. The CDR3 runs to 13 residues. V was cut by 8 bases and J by 6 bases, with 13 bases left in between. The CDR3 sequence is CASSPGEYEKLFF. In nucleotides, the CDR3 is TGTGCCAGCTCTCCGGGGGAGTATGAAAAACTGTTTTTT.

V is TRBV3-1 (or the pseudogene TRBV3-2) and J is TRBJ2-3; 11 bases are a match to TRBD2. The CDR3 loop spans 17 amino acids. Per germline, CDR1 LGHDT and CDR2 YNNKEL (reference sequence). The junction had 4 bases not matched to a gene; V was cut back by 2 bases and J by 0 bases. The CDR3 reads CASSQTRLAGSTDTQYF. The DNA of the CDR3 is TGTGCCAGCAGCCAAACTAGACTAGCGGGGAGCACAGATACGCAGTATTTT.

The V call is TRBV2, the J call TRBJ2-1, with TRBD1 matching 8 bases. From germline, CDR1 is SNHLY and CDR2 FYNNEI. V trimming: 3 bases; J trimming: 6 bases; junction bases outside the gene matches: 7. CDR3 length: 15 amino acids. CDR3 sequence reads: CASSDEGQGGNEQFF. In DNA, the CDR3 is TGTGCCAGCAGTGATGAAGGACAGGGTGGCAATGAGCAGTTCTTC.

The chain uses TRBV18 and TRBJ2-5; 10 positions agree with TRBD2. With 3 bases clipped from V and 2 bases from J, the junction kept 6 bases outside the gene matches. The CDR3 length is 16 residues. Germline CDR1 reads KGHSH; CDR2 reads LQKENI. The CDR3 region is CASSPFIAGGQETQYF. Written as DNA, the CDR3 is TGTGCCAGCTCACCCTTTATAGCGGGAGGACAAGAGACCCAGTACTTC.

The chain combines TRBV28 with TRBJ2-5, with 14 bases matching TRBD2. Looked up from germline, CDR1 is MDHEN and CDR2 is SYDVKM. J lost 5 bases, V lost 5 bases, and 10 bases had no gene match. The CDR3 is 17 amino acids. The CDR3 loop is CASSPRLAGGAVETQYF. In nucleotides, the CDR3 is TGTGCCAGCAGTCCCCGACTAGCGGGGGGGGCCGTTGAGACCCAGTACTTC.

V is TRBV7-9 and J is TRBJ2-3, with D hard to call. V was clipped by 1 base and J by 6 bases, with 11 bases between them. Germline CDR1 SEHNR, CDR2 FQNEAQ (reference sequence). The CDR3 length is 14 residues. CDR3 in DNA: TGTGCCAGCAGCTTAGAAGGCACTACGGATACGCAGTATTTT. Residues: CASSLEGTTDTQYF. The full variable domain, rest sourced from reference TRBV7-9 and TRBJ2-3, is DTGVSQNPRHKITKRGQNVTFRCDPISEHNRLYWYRQTLGQGPEFLTYFQNEAQLEKSRLLSDRFSAERPKGSFSTLEIQRTEQGDSAMYLCASSLEGTTDTQYFGPGTRLTVL.

A single count supports this clone. This rearrangement joins TRBV18 to TRBJ2-3, with no clear D. Trimming stripped 3 bases from V and 5 bases from J, with 9 bases between. The germline V gene has CDR1 KGHSH and CDR2 LQKENI. This CDR3 contains 13 residues. CDR3 protein: CASSPYFEDTQYF. In DNA form, the CDR3 reads TGTGCCAGCTCACCTTACTTTGAAGATACGCAGTATTTT.

The chain combines TRBV19 with TRBJ1-4; the match to TRBD1 covers 7 bases. The junction had 5 bases not matched to a gene; V was cut back by 9 bases and J by 4 bases. Germline V gene data show CDR1 as LNHDA and CDR2 as SQIVND (reference sequence). This CDR3 region has 13 residues. For the CDR3, the DNA is TGTGCCAGCACTGACAGGGTTAATGAAAAACTGTTTTTT. It is translated as CASTDRVNEKLFF.

The V gene is TRBV5-8, the J gene TRBJ2-5; no definite D call. The length of the CDR3 is 12 residues. Trimming left V 0 bases short and J 4 bases short, with 4 bases between. CDR1 and CDR2 (germline): SGHTS, YDEGEE. CDR3 in DNA: TGTGCCAGCAGCTTGGGTCGAGAGACCCAGTACTTC. Protein: CASSLGRETQYF.

The rearrangement joins TRBV2 to TRBJ1-1; possibly TRBD1 for D (6 bases). V was pared by 7 bases and J by 6 bases, with 18 bases between. The V gene's germline CDR1 is SNHLY and CDR2 FYNNEI. The CDR3 is made up of 14 amino acids. CDR3 in DNA: TGTGCCAGCAAGGGGGAGGGCTTAGGGGCTGAAGCTTTCTTT. Translation gives CASKGEGLGAEAFF.

The V and J genes are TRBV28 and TRBJ1-6, with D possibly matching TRBD1 (5 bases). Germline V gene sequence: CDR1 MDHEN, CDR2 SYDVKM. The CDR3 runs to 15 residues. V gave up 10 bases and J gave up 7 bases, with 20 bases separating them. As DNA, the CDR3 is TGTGCCACCAAATCTGGGGGGGGAAGGAATTCACCCCTCCACTTT. Its translation is CATKSGGGRNSPLHF.

The chain links TRBV10-3 to TRBJ1-2; D may be TRBD1 (5 bases). Trimming pared 2 bases from V and 5 bases from J, leaving 6 bases between. The CDR3 spans 12 residues. CDR1 and CDR2 from the germline V gene are ENHRY and SYGVKD. The CDR3 nucleotides read TGTGCCATCAGTGAGGACAGATATGGCTACACCTTC. Translation gives CAISEDRYGYTF.

The chain carries TRBV7-9 and TRBJ2-5; the D gene is possibly TRBD2 (6 bases). CDR1 is SEHNR, CDR2 FQNEAQ, per germline (reference sequence). The CDR3 is 14 residues long. V was trimmed by 6 bases and J by 4 bases, leaving 15 bases between them. The CDR3 coding sequence is TGTGCCAGCAGGGATCCGGGACTGGGAGAGACCCAGTACTTC. Translation gives CASRDPGLGETQYF.

CDR3 sequence reads: CASSPKGQGGKETQYF. CDR3 sequence (DNA): TGTGCCAGCAGTCCAAAAGGACAGGGGGGCAAAGAGACCCAGTACTTC. The V and J genes are TRBV6-2 or TRBV6-3 and TRBJ2-5; TRBD1 aligns across 10 bases. CDR3 size: 16 residues. Germline V lookup: CDR1 MNHEY, CDR2 SVGEGT. V was clipped by 5 bases and J by 3 bases; unmatched bases: 9.

This clone has only a few counts. The CDR3 sequence is CASSQDPVGGGRKTQYF. The CDR3 DNA follows: TGTGCCAGCAGCCAAGATCCGGTGGGAGGGGGGAGAAAGACCCAGTACTTC. The rearrangement uses TRBV3-1 (or the pseudogene TRBV3-2) and TRBJ2-5; a weak D match, TRBD2 (7 bases). The CDR3 covers 17 residues. From germline, CDR1 is LGHDT and CDR2 YNNKEL (reference sequence). Trimming pared 0 bases from V and 6 bases from J, leaving 20 bases between.

The genes are TRBV9 and TRBJ1-4; 7 bases fit TRBD1. Germline values: CDR1 SGDLS, CDR2 YYNGEE. V was pared by 4 bases and J by 8 bases, with 11 bases of the junction left unmatched. The CDR3 has 15 residues. The CDR3: CASSPRTGGDEKLFF. In DNA form, the CDR3 reads TGTGCCAGCAGCCCCCGGACAGGTGGGGACGAAAAACTGTTTTTT.

This rearrangement joins TRBV5-1 to TRBJ2-7; D possibly corresponds to TRBD1 (6 bases). The CDR3 length is 12 residues. Germline V gene lookup returns CDR1 SGHRS and CDR2 YFSETQ. The V end was cut by 3 bases, the J end by 7 bases, with 11 bases between. CDR3 DNA sequence: TGCGCCAGCAGCTGGGACATCGGGGAGCAGTACTTC. Its protein product is CASSWDIGEQYF.

V is TRBV28 and J is TRBJ1-1, with D perhaps TRBD1 (6 bases). This CDR3 has 12 amino acids. Per germline, CDR1 MDHEN and CDR2 SYDVKM. Trimming stripped 0 bases from V and 7 bases from J, with 6 bases between. Here the CDR3 reads CASSLWTGEAFF. The CDR3, as DNA: TGTGCCAGCAGTTTATGGACAGGTGAAGCTTTCTTT.

The chain couples TRBV5-6 to TRBJ1-1, with D tentatively TRBD1 (6 bases). This CDR3 has 14 amino acids. Germline-derived CDR1 and CDR2 are SGHDT and YYEEEE. Deletions cut 0 bases from V and 9 bases from J, with 15 bases between. CDR3 residues: CASSLGGQEAKAFF. The CDR3 DNA reads TGTGCCAGCAGCTTGGGGGGGCAGGAGGCTAAAGCTTTCTTT.

V and J are TRBV5-1 and TRBJ2-5, with D possibly being TRBD2 (5 bases). The CDR3 is 14 residues long. Germline lookup yields CDR1 SGHRS and CDR2 YFSETQ. V was pared by 2 bases and J by 1 base, with 9 bases between. CDR3 in amino acids: CASSFGVGQETQYF. In DNA form, the CDR3 reads TGCGCCAGCAGCTTCGGGGTAGGCCAAGAGACCCAGTACTTC.

This clone was seen a few times. This chain uses TRBV2 with TRBJ1-3; D is perhaps TRBD1 (5 bases). Trimming pared 2 bases from V and 0 bases from J, leaving 11 bases between. Germline values: CDR1 SNHLY, CDR2 FYNNEI. The CDR3 is 16 residues long. The CDR3 region has the DNA TGTGCCAGCAGTGAACGTCAGGGATACTCTGGAAACACCATATATTTT. Amino acids: CASSERQGYSGNTIYF.

The chain uses TRBV30 and TRBJ1-2; D not certain. The germline V gene has CDR1 GTSNPN and CDR2 SVGIG (reference sequence). V lost 0 bases and J lost 6, with 8 bases in between. The CDR3 is made up of 12 amino acids. CDR3 in DNA: TGTGCCTGGAGTGTACAGTCCCATGGCTACACCTTC. Protein sequence: CAWSVQSHGYTF.

The chain links TRBV5-8 to TRBJ1-5; 8 positions match TRBD1. This CDR3 region has 16 residues. V was pared by 4 bases and J by 3 bases, with 9 bases of the junction left unmatched. Looked up from germline, CDR1 is SGHTS and CDR2 is YDEGEE. The CDR3 bases are TGTGCCAGCAGCCCATGGACAGGGAGTGACAATCAGCCCCAGCATTTT. Residues: CASSPWTGSDNQPQHF.